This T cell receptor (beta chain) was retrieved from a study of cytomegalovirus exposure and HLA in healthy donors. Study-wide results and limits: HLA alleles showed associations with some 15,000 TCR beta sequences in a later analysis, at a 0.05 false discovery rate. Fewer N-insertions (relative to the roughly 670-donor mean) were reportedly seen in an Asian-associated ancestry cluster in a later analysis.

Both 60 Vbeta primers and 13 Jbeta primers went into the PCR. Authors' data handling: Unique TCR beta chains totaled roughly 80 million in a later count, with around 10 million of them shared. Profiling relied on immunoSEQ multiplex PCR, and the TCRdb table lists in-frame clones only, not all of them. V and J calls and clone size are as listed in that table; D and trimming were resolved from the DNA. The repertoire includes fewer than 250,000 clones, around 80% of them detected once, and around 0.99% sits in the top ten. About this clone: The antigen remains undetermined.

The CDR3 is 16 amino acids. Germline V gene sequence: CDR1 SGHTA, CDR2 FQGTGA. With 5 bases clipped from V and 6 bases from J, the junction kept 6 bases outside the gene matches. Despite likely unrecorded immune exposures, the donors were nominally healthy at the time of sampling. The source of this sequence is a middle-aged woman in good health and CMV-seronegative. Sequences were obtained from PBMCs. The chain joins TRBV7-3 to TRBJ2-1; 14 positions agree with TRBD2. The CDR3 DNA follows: TGTGCCAGCAGCCTCACAGGGACTAGCGGGAGCAATGAGCAGTTCTTC. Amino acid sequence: CASSLTGTSGSNEQFF.